This T cell receptor beta chain stems from a study of beta chain features in type 1 diabetes. This clone was recorded a few times. What it recognizes is unknown. This CDR3 comprises 16 residues. CDR1 and CDR2 (germline): SGHRS, YFSETQ. Trimming cost V 4 bases and J 9 bases, with 20 bases left between them. Whole-study results and caveats: Any PCR bias toward short templates would affect both groups alike.

Sorted populations all exceeded 95% purity. Expressed TCRB transcripts were sequenced after all isolated RNA was converted to cDNA. TCRdb keeps only in-frame clones here, not all; method: immunoSEQ multiplex PCR. The sample records about 140,000 clones, about 9.7% being singletons. This chain links TRBV5-1 with TRBJ1-6; D may be TRBD1 (5 bases). The TCR sequence derives from a woman between 40 and 55 years old in good health. Specimen: central memory CD4+ T cells from blood. The CDR3 coding sequence is TGCGCCAGCAGCCGGGGACTTCCAGAGGGGAGTTCACCCCTCCACTTT. It translates to CASSRGLPEGSSPLHF.